This T cell receptor beta chain was recorded in a study of cytomegalovirus exposure and HLA in healthy donors. This table comes from immunoSEQ multiplex PCR, and its TCRdb copy is limited to in-frame clones, with some not included. The sample has approximately 280,000 clones, just over 85% seen once. Source material: PBMCs. The origin of this receptor is a woman aged 18-29 years in good health and CMV-seronegative.

Written as DNA, the CDR3 is TGTGCCAGCAGCCCCGAACCCGGGGACAGGGGGGCTGAAGCTTTCTTT. Translated, it gives CASSPEPGDRGAEAFF. The chain carries TRBV13 and TRBJ1-1; 11 nucleotides line up with TRBD1. CDR3 length: 16 residues. V trimming: 5 bases; J trimming: 6 bases; junction bases outside the gene matches: 11. Germline lookup yields CDR1 PRHDT and CDR2 FYEKMQ (reference sequence).